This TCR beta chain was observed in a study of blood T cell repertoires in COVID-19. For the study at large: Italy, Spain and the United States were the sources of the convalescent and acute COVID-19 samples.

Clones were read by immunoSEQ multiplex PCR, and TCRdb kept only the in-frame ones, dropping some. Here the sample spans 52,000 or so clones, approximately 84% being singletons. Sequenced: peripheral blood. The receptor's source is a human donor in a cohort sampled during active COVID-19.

CDR3 sequence: CAVGLAGFGTDTQYF. The DNA for the CDR3 is TGTGCCGTCGGGCTAGCGGGATTCGGCACAGATACGCAGTATTTT. The V and J genes are TRBV11-2 and TRBJ2-3, with 9 positions matching TRBD2. The germline V gene has CDR1 SGHAT and CDR2 FQNNGV. This CDR3 spans 15 amino acids. With 11 bases clipped from V and 1 base from J, the junction kept 10 bases outside the gene matches.